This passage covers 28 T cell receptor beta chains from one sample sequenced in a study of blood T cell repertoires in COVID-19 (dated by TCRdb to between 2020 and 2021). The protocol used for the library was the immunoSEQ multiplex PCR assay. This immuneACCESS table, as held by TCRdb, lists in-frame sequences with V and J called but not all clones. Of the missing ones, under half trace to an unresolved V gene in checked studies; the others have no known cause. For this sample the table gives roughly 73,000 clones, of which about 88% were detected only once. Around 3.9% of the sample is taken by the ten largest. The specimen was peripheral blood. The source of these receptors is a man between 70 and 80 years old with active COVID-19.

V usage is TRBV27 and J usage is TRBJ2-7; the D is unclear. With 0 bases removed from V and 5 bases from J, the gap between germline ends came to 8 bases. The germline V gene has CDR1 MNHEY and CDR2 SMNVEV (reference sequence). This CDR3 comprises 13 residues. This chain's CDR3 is CASSLSSRNEQYF. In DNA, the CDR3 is TGTGCCAGCAGTTTATCGAGCAGGAACGAGCAGTACTTC.

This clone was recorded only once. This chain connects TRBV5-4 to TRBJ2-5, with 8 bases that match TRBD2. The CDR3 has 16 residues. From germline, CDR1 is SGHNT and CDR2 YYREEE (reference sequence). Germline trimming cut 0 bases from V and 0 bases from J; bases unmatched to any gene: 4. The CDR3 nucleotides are TGTGCCAGCAGCTTGGGGTTAGCGGGAAACCAAGAGACCCAGTACTTC. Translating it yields CASSLGLAGNQETQYF.

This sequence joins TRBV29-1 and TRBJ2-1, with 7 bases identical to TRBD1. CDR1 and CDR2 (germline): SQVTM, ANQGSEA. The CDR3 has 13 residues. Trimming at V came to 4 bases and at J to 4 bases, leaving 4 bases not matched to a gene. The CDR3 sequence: CSVATGLYNEQFF. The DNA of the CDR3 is TGCAGCGTTGCGACAGGGTTGTACAATGAGCAGTTCTTC.

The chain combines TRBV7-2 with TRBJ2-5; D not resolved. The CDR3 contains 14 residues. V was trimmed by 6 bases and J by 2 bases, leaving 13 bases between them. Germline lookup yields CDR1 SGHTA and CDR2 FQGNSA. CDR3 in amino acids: CASSQSPGQETQYF. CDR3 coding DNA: TGTGCCAGCAGTCAAAGTCCCGGGCAAGAGACCCAGTACTTC. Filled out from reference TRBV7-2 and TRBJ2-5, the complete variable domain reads GAGVSQSPSNKVTEKGKDVELRCDPISGHTALYWYRQSLGQGLEFLIYFQGNSAPDKSGLPSDRFSAERTGGSVSTLTIQRTQQEDSAVYLCASSQSPGQETQYFGPGTRLLVL.

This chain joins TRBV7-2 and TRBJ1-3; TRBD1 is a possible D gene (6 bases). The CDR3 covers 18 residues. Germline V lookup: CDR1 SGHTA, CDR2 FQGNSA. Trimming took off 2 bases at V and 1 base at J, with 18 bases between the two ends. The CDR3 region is CASSLIGGGGGSGNTIYF. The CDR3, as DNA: TGTGCCAGCAGCTTAATAGGGGGAGGGGGAGGGTCTGGAAACACCATATATTTT.

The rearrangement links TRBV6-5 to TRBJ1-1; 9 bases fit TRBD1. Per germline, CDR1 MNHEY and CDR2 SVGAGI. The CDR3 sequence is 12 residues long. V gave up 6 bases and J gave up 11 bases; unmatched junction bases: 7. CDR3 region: CASSPSTGGAFF. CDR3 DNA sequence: TGTGCCAGCAGCCCATCGACAGGGGGGGCTTTCTTT.

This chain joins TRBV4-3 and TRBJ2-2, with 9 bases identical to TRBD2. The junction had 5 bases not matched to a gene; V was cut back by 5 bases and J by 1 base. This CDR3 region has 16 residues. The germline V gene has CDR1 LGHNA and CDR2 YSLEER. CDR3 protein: CASSALAGLNTGELFF. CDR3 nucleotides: TGCGCCAGCAGCGCCCTAGCGGGACTGAACACCGGGGAGCTGTTTTTT.

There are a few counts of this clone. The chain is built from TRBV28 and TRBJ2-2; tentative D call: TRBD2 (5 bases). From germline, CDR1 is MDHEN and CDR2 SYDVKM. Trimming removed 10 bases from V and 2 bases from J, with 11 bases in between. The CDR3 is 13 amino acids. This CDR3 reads CATRRINTGELFF. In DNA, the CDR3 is TGTGCCACCAGGAGGATCAACACCGGGGAGCTGTTTTTT.

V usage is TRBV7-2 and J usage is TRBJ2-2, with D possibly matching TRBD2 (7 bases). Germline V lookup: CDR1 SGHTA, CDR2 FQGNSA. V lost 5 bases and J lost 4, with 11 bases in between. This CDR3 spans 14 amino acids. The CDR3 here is CASSSGGATGELFF. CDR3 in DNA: TGTGCCAGCAGCAGTGGGGGGGCCACCGGGGAGCTGTTTTTT.

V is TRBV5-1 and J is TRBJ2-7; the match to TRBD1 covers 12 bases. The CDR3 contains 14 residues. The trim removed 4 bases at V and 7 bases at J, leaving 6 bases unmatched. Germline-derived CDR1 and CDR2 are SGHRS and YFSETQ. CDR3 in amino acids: CASSPGQGAREQYF. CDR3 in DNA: TGCGCCAGCAGCCCGGGACAGGGGGCGCGAGAGCAGTACTTC.

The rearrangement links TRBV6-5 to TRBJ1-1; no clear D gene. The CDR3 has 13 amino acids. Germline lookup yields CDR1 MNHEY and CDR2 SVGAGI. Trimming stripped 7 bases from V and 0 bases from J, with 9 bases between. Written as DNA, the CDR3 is TGTGCCAGCACCTACGGGGTGAACACTGAAGCTTTCTTT. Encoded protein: CASTYGVNTEAFF.

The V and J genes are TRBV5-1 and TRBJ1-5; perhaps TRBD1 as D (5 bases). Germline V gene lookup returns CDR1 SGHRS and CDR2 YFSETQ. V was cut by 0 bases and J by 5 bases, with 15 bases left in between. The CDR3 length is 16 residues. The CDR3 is CASSLGGSGTYQPQHF. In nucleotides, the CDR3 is TGCGCCAGCAGCTTGGGGGGATCAGGGACTTATCAGCCCCAGCATTTT.

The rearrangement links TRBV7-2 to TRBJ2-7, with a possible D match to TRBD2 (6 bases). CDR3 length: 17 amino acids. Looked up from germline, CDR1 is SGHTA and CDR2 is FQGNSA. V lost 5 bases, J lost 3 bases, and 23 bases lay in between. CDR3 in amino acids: CASSPGGASRRRYEQYF. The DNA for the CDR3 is TGTGCCAGCAGCCCCGGAGGGGCCAGCCGTCGGCGCTACGAGCAGTACTTC.

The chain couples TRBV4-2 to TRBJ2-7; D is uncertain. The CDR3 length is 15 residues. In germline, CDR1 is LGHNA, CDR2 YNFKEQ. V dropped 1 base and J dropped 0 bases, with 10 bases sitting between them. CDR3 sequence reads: CASSQGQESSYEQYF. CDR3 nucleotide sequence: TGTGCCAGCAGCCAAGGCCAAGAGAGCTCCTACGAGCAGTACTTC.

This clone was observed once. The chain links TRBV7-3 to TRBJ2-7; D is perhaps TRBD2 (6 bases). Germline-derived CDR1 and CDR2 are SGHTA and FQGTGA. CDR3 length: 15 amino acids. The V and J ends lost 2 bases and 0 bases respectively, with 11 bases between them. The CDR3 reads CASSLGGGISYEQYF. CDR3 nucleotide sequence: TGTGCCAGCAGCTTAGGTGGCGGGATCTCCTACGAGCAGTACTTC.

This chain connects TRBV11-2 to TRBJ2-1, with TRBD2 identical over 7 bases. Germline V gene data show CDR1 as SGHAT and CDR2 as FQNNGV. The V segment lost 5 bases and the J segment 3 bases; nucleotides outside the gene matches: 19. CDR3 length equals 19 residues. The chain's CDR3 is CASSPGTGTPSGVYNEQFF. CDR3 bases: TGTGCCAGCAGCCCCGGGACGGGGACTCCCAGCGGGGTCTACAATGAGCAGTTCTTC.

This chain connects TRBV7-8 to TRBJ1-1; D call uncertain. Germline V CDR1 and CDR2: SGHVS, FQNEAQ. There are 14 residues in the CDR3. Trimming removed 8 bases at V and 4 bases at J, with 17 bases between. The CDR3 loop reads CASSLGGVATEAFF. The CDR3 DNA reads TGTGCCAGCTCTTTGGGCGGGGTGGCCACTGAAGCTTTCTTT.

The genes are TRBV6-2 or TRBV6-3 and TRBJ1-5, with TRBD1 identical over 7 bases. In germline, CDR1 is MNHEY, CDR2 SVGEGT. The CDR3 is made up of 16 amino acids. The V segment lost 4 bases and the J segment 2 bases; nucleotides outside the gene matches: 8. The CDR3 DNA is TGTGCCAGCAGTTCCCACAGGGGTGGCGGCAATCAGCCCCAGCATTTT. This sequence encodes CASSSHRGGGNQPQHF.

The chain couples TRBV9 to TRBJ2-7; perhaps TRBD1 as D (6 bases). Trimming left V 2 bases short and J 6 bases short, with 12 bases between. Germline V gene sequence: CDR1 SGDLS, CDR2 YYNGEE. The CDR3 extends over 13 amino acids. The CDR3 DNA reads TGTGCCAGCAGCGTCCCAGGGGACCCCGAGCAGTACTTC. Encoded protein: CASSVPGDPEQYF.

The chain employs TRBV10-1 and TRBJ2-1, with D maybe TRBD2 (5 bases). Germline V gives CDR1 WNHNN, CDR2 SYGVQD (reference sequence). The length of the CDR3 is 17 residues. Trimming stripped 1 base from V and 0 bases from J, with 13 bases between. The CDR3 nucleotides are TGCGCCAGCAGTGAGTGGGAGACCCTTAGCTCCTACAATGAGCAGTTCTTC. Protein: CASSEWETLSSYNEQFF.

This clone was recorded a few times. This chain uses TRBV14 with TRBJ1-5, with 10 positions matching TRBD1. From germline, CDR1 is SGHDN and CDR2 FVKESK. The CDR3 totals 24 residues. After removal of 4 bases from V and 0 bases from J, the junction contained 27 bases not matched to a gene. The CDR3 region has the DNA TGTGCCAGCAGCCCAGAAAGAAAGGGGCGGGAGCGGGACAGGGGCTTTTATAGCAATCAGCCCCAGCATTTT. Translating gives CASSPERKGRERDRGFYSNQPQHF. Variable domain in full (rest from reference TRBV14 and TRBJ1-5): EAGVTQFPSHSVIEKGQTVTLRCDPISGHDNLYWYRRVMGKEIKFLLHFVKESKQDESGMPNNRFLAERTGGTYSTLKVQPAELEDSGVYFCASSPERKGRERDRGFYSNQPQHFGDGTRLSIL.

CDR3 in amino acids: CASSLSGPGTQYF. The CDR3 region has the DNA TGTGCCAGCAGTTTATCGGGCCCCGGTACGCAGTATTTT. The V call is TRBV27, the J call TRBJ2-3, with no clear D. Trimming cost V 0 bases and J 8 bases, with 9 bases left between them. The CDR3 is 13 residues long. Germline loops: CDR1 MNHEY, CDR2 SMNVEV (reference sequence).

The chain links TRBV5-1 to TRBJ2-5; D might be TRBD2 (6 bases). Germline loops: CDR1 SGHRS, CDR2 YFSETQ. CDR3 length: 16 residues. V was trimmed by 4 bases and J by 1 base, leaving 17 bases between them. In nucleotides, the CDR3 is TGCGCCAGCAGCGGGGGGAGCGTGGGGCCCCAAGAGACCCAGTACTTC. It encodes CASSGGSVGPQETQYF.

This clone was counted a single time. CDR3 sequence reads: CASSPAPYEQYF. DNA of the CDR3: TGTGCCAGCAGCCCCGCGCCCTACGAGCAGTACTTC. The V call is TRBV12-3 or TRBV12-4, the J call TRBJ2-7; D is ambiguous. The CDR3 is 12 amino acids. Trimming removed 6 bases at V and 2 bases at J, with 8 bases between.

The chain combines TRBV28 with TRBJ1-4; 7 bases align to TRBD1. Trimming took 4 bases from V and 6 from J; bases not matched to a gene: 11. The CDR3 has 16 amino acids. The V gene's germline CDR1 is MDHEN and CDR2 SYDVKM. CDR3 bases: TGTGCCAGCAGTTCACCCTCGGGACAGTTGGATGAAAAACTGTTTTTT. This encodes CASSSPSGQLDEKLFF. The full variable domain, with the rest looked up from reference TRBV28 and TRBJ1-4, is DVKVTQSSRYLVKRTGEKVFLECVQDMDHENMFWYRQDPGLGLRLIYFSYDVKMKEKGDIPEGYSVSREKKERFSLILESASTNQTSMYLCASSSPSGQLDEKLFFGSGTQLSVL.

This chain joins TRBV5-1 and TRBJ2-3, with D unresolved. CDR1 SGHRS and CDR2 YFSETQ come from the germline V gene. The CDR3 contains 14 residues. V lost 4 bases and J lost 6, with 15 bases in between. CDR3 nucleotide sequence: TGCGCCAGCAGCCTGACTCCCCCCCCGGATACGCAGTATTTT. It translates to CASSLTPPPDTQYF.

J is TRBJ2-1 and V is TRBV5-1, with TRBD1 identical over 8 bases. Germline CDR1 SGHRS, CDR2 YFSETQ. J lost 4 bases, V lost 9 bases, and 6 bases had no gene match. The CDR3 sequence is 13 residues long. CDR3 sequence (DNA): TGCGCCAACGGACAGGGTTCATACAATGAGCAGTTCTTC. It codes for CANGQGSYNEQFF.

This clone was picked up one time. CDR3 DNA: TGTGCCAGCAGCCAAGAACCCAGACTAGCGGTCCCCGGCAATGAGCAGTTCTTC. Its translation: CASSQEPRLAVPGNEQFF. J is TRBJ2-1 and V is TRBV4-2, with 9 nucleotides matching TRBD2. Germline lookup yields CDR1 LGHNA and CDR2 YNFKEQ. The CDR3 consists of 18 residues. V was pared by 0 bases and J by 6 bases, with 12 bases of the junction left unmatched.